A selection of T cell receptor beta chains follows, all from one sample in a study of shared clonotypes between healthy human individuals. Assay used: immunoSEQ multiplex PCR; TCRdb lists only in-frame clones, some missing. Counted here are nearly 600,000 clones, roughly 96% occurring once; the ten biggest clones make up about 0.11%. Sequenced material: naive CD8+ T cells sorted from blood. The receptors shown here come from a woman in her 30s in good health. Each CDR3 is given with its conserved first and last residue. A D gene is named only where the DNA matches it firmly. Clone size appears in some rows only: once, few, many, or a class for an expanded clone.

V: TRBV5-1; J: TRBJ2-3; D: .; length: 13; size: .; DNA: TGCGCCAGCAGCGTGACCTACGGGGATACGCAGTATTTT; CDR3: CASSVTYGDTQYF
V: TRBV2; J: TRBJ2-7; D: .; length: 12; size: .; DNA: TGTGCCAGCAGCCGCAGCGACTACGAGCAGTACTTC; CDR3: CASSRSDYEQYF
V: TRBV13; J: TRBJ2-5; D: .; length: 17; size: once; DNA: TGTGCCAGCAGCTTATGGGGCGAGGATGGCCTCCAAGAGACCCAGTACTTC; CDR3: CASSLWGEDGLQETQYF
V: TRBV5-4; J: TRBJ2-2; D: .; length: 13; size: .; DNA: TGTGCCAGCAGCTGGGACTTCGCCGGGGAGCTGTTTTTT; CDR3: CASSWDFAGELFF
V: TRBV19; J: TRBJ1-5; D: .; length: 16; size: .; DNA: TGTGCCAGTAGTATAGTCGGGGGGTCGAGGCATCAGCCCCAGCATTTT; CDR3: CASSIVGGSRHQPQHF
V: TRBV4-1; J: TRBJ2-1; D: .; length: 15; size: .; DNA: TGCGCCAGCAGCCAAGCCGCAGACTCCTACAATGAGCAGTTCTTC; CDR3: CASSQAADSYNEQFF
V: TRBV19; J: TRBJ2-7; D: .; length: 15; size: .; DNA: TGTGCCAGTAGTATGGGCGGGATGAGCTCCTACGAGCAGTACTTC; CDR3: CASSMGGMSSYEQYF
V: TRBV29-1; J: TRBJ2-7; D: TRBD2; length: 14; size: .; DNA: TGCAGCGCGTCTGGCCGGGACTACTCCTACGAGCAGTACTTC; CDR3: CSASGRDYSYEQYF
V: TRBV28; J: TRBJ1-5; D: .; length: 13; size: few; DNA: TGTGCCAGCAGTTTTCCCGGCAATCAGCCCCAGCATTTT; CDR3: CASSFPGNQPQHF
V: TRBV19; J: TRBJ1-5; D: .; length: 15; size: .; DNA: TGTGCCAGTAGTATAGTTCCGGGCTCCGGCCAGCCCCAGCATTTT; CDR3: CASSIVPGSGQPQHF
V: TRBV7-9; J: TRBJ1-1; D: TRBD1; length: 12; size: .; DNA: TGTGCCAGCAACCCCGGACAGGCCGAAGCTTTCTTT; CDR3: CASNPGQAEAFF
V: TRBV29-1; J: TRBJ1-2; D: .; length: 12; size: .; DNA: TGCAGCGTGACCGGGACTGTGGCCGGCTACACCTTC; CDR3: CSVTGTVAGYTF
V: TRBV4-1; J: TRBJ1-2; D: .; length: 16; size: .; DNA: TGCGCCAGCAGCCACACCCCTTATTCAGCTAACTATGGCTACACCTTC; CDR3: CASSHTPYSANYGYTF
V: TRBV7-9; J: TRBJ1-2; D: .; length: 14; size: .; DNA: TGTGCCACAAACCCAGGGCCCTCTCCTAATGGCTACACCTTC; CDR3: CATNPGPSPNGYTF
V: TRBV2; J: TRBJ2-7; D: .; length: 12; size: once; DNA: TGTGCCAGCAGTTTCGGACCCTACGAGCAGTACTTC; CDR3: CASSFGPYEQYF
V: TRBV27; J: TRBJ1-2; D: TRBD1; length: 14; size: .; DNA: TGTGCCAGCAGTTTATCGAAGACAGGGGATGGCTACACCTTC; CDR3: CASSLSKTGDGYTF
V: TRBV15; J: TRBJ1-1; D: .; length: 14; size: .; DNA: TGTGCCACCAGTGAGCGTGCGATGAACACTGAAGCTTTCTTT; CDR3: CATSERAMNTEAFF
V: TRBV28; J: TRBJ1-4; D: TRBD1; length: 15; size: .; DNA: TGTGCCAGCAGTGACCGGGACAGGGGGTTTGAAAAACTGTTTTTT; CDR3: CASSDRDRGFEKLFF
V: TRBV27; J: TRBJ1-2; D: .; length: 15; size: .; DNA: TGTGCCAGCAGTTTATCAACAGGGTTGAACTATGGCTACACCTTC; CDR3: CASSLSTGLNYGYTF
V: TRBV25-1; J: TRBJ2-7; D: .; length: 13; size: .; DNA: TGTGCCAGCAGTGAATATACGCAGGCCGAGCAGTACTTC; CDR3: CASSEYTQAEQYF
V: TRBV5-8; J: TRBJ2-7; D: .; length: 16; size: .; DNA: TGTGCCAGCAGCTTGGCACCCCGGGCAGGGCAGTACGAGCAGTACTTC; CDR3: CASSLAPRAGQYEQYF
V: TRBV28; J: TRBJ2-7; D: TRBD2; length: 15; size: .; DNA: TGTGCCAGCAGTTTTCTAGCGGGAGTTGCCTACGAGCAGTACTTC; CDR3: CASSFLAGVAYEQYF
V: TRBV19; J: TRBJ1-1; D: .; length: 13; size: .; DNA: TGTGCCAGTAGTATTTGGGGGGCTGATGAAGCTTTCTTT; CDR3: CASSIWGADEAFF
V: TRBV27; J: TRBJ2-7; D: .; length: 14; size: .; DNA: TGTGCCAGCAGTTTAAATGCGGCATCCTACGAGCAGTACTTC; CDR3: CASSLNAASYEQYF
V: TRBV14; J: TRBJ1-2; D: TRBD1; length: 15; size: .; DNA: TGTGCCAGCAGCCAGAAGGACAGGGCCCAATATGGCTACACCTTC; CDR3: CASSQKDRAQYGYTF
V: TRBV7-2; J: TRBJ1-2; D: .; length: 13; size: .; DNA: TGTGCCAGCAGCTTTACACCTAACTATGGCTACACCTTC; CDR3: CASSFTPNYGYTF
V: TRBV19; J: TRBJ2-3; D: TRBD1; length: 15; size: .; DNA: TGTGCCAGTAGTAAGATCCGGGACAGGGGTGATACGCAGTATTTT; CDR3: CASSKIRDRGDTQYF
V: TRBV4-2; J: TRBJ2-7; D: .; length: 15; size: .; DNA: TGTGCCAGCAGCCAAGCCAGAGGGGGGTACTACGAGCAGTACTTC; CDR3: CASSQARGGYYEQYF
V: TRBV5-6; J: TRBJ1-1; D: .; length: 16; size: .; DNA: TGTGCCAGCAGCCCAACGATTTCGGCGAGGATGACTGAAGCTTTCTTT; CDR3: CASSPTISARMTEAFF